The following is a T cell receptor beta chain sequence with its context. Its antigen is currently unknown. The data are from a study of a mutant IDH1 vaccine in newly diagnosed glioma. Study at large: Vaccinations were initiated 4-6 weeks following radiotherapy alone, or were given together with temozolomide cycles. Treatment recipients were about 62% male and approximately 40% female, and their mean age was around 40 years.

General study points: It seemed that pseudoprogression was not linked to changes in the top peripheral T cell clonotypes.

Some clones are missing from TCRdb's copy, which holds only in-frame ones; the method was immunoSEQ multiplex PCR. The table lists nearly 50,000 clones, 84% of them singletons, with 3.5% to 5.5% in the top ten. In germline, CDR1 is SGHAT, CDR2 FQDESV (reference sequence). The CDR3 contains 14 residues. Unmatched junction bases numbered 6, after V lost 5 bases and J lost 3 bases. The time point denotes: week 47, end of study. The investigators gave 300 ug of mutant IDH1 20-mer peptide in each vaccine dose, together with topical imiquimod. The gene calls are TRBV11-1 and TRBJ2-5, with 7 bases that match TRBD2. The clonotype comes from a woman in her twenties or thirties with glioma. Some clones in this sample may be carry-over from other donors' samples. The source material was PBMCs, sampled from a glioma patient whose treatment included an IDH1 peptide vaccine. The CDR3 DNA is TGTGCCAGCAGCCCGAGACTAGCAGAAGAGACCCAGTACTTC. This translates into CASSPRLAEETQYF. Full variable domain (outside the CDR3, taken from reference TRBV11-1 and TRBJ2-5): EAEVAQSPRYKITEKSQAVAFWCDPISGHATLYWYRQILGQGPELLVQFQDESVVDDSQLPKDRFSAERLKGVDSTLKIQPAELGDSAMYLCASSPRLAEETQYFGPGTRLLVL.